This T cell receptor beta chain was sequenced for a study of identical twins. Whole-study results and caveats: Twin pairs' shared out-of-frame alpha sequences were enriched in low generation probability.

A word on this clonotype: Its antigen is unidentified.

CDR3 length: 13 residues. V was clipped by 3 bases and J by 5 bases, with 13 bases between them. The germline V gene has CDR1 DFQATT and CDR2 SNEGSKA (reference sequence). Carrying unique molecular identifiers, the cDNA also gained a universal primer site through template switching. Via MiXCR, TCRdb re-called the 5' RACE reads, giving one row per CDR3 protein. The sample consists of 250,000 or so distinct CDR3 sequences, about 7% of them appearing once. These data also formed part of another study, on yellow fever vaccine responses in identical twins.

The gene calls are TRBV20-1 and TRBJ1-1; D ambiguous. The source material was memory (CD45RO+) T cells sorted from blood. This TCR was recovered from a woman aged 18-29 years in good health. The CDR3 DNA is TGCAGTGCTAGCACACGACACGGGACTGAAGCTTTCTTT. It yields the protein CSASTRHGTEAFF.